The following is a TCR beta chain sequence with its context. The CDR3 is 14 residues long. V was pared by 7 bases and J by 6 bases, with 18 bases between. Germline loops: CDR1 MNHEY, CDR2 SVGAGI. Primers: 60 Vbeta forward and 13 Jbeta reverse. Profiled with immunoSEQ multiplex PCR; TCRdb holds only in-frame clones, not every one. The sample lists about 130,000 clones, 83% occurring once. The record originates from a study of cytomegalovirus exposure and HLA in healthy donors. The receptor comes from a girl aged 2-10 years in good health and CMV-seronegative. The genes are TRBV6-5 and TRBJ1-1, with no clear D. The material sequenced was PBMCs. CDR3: CASTRGRLGAEAFF. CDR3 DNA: TGTGCCAGCACCCGCGGTCGGCTGGGTGCTGAAGCTTTCTTT.